This T cell receptor beta chain was observed in a study of CD8 T cells in ankylosing spondylitis. The study's findings and limits: Ankylosing spondylitis blood appeared to carry a characteristic TCR beta motif of roughly eight highly homologous variants. The disease-linked clones had a CD8+ phenotype and low blood frequencies.

V shed 1 base and J shed 8 bases, with 14 bases lying between them. Per germline, CDR1 SQVTM and CDR2 ANQGSEA. The CDR3 spans 13 residues. Using quantitative 5'-RACE with molecular barcodes, the authors made TCR beta libraries. From the 5' RACE reads, TCRdb called clonotypes with MiXCR, one entry per CDR3 protein. This table has about 700,000 distinct CDR3 sequences, 15% to 20% appearing once. This clonotype was counted a few times. The antigen remains unidentified. Sequencing was performed on blood, either unsorted or a sorted T cell fraction (not recorded which). The receptor comes from a male donor with ankylosing spondylitis. This rearrangement joins TRBV29-1 to TRBJ1-2; the D is unclear. CDR3 DNA: TGCAGCGTTGAAGGCCGGGAACGAAAGGGCTACACCTTC. It codes for CSVEGRERKGYTF. Variable domain in full (rest from reference TRBV29-1 and TRBJ1-2): SAVISQKPSRDICQRGTSLTIQCQVDSQVTMMFWYRQQPGQSLTLIATANQGSEATYESGFVIDKFPISRPNLTFSTLTVSNMSPEDSSIYLCSVEGRERKGYTFGSGTRLTVV.